A single sample gave rise to the 18 T cell receptor beta chains below, sequenced in a study of blood T cells in healthy people across ages. Primed by a sample-barcoded 5' primer and a J-beta primer mix, a second PCR proceeded for about 6 to 11 cycles. TCRdb analysed the 5' RACE reads with MiXCR anew, one entry per CDR3 protein. The sample yields 870,000 or so distinct CDR3 sequences, under 35% seen once. The sample taken for sequencing was blood. Receptors originate from an elderly woman in good health.

As regards this clonotype: A much larger clone lies a single base off, so this may be a read error. CDR3 residues: CASTSGRRDYGYTF. The CDR3 region has the DNA TGTGCCAGCACCTCGGGCAGGAGGGACTATGGCTACACCTTC. This chain joins TRBV11-2 and TRBJ1-2, with unresolved D. The V gene's germline CDR1 is SGHAT and CDR2 FQNNGV. Trimming shortened V by 7 bases and J by 3 bases, and 15 bases separated the two germline ends. This CDR3 contains 14 residues.

The chain recombines TRBV4-3 with TRBJ2-4, with D perhaps assigned TRBD1 or TRBD2 (5 bases each). The J call may be incorrect, as the DNA end agrees better with TRBJ2-7. From germline, CDR1 is LGHNA and CDR2 YSLEER. The CDR3 is 15 amino acids. The CDR3 DNA follows: TGCGCCAGCAGCCAAGATGGGCAGGGACGGTACGAGCAGTACTTC. Its translation is CASSQDGQGRYEQYF.

Many counts were recorded for this clonotype. The chain links TRBV7-9 to TRBJ2-7, with D possibly being TRBD1 (6 bases). The CDR3 is made up of 16 amino acids. Germline CDR1 and CDR2: SEHNR and FQNEAQ (reference sequence). The V and J ends lost 5 bases and 0 bases respectively, with 17 bases between them. CDR3 nucleotide sequence: TGTGCCAGCAGCAAAACAACAGGGTGGGTCTCCTACGAGCAGTACTTC. Translation: CASSKTTGWVSYEQYF. Drawing the rest from reference TRBV7-9 and TRBJ2-7, the complete variable domain is DTGVSQNPRHKITKRGQNVTFRCDPISEHNRLYWYRQTLGQGPEFLTYFQNEAQLEKSRLLSDRFSAERPKGSFSTLEIQRTEQGDSAMYLCASSKTTGWVSYEQYFGPGTRLTVT.

Concerning this clonotype itself: Possible read error: a much larger clone is one base away. The V gene is TRBV2, the J gene TRBJ2-1; maybe TRBD1 (5 bases). CDR1 and CDR2 from the germline V gene are SNHLY and FYNNEI. This CDR3 has 12 residues. With 6 bases removed from V and 15 bases from J, the gap between germline ends came to 18 bases. The CDR3, as DNA: TGTGCCAGCAGGAACCAGGGAAAGGGGCGGTTCTTC. Translation: CASRNQGKGRFF.

V is TRBV20-1 and J is TRBJ2-2, with TRBD2 identical over 7 bases. Germline V lookup: CDR1 DFQATT, CDR2 SNEGSKA (reference sequence). The CDR3 is 15 amino acids. The junction had 1 base not matched to a gene; V was cut back by 0 bases and J by 0 bases. CDR3 DNA sequence: TGCAGTGCTAGAGAGCTAGCGGCGAACACCGGGGAGCTGTTTTTT. It specifies CSARELAANTGELFF.

Many counts were recorded for this clonotype. CDR3 DNA: TGTGCCAGCAGTGGAGCCGGGACAGGGGCTTATGGCTACACCTTC. Residues: CASSGAGTGAYGYTF. The rearrangement links TRBV7-2 to TRBJ1-2, with 10 bases that match TRBD1. Germline CDR1 is SGHTA and CDR2 is FQGNSA. J gave up 5 bases and V 6 bases, and 9 bases lay outside the gene matches. There are 15 residues in the CDR3.

As to this clonotype: The junction and the germline gene differ at one end; a read error may be behind it. The V and J genes are TRBV20-1 and TRBJ2-7, with D tentatively TRBD1 or TRBD2 (5 bases each). The closer fit of TRBJ2-5 to the DNA end suggests the J call may be wrong. There are 14 residues in the CDR3. Germline V lookup: CDR1 DFQATT, CDR2 SNEGSKA (reference sequence). CDR3 in DNA: TGCAGTACTAGAGTTGCAGGGCACCAAGAGACCCAGTACTTC. Translation: CSTRVAGHQETQYF.

A note on this clonotype: With a much larger clone just one base away, this may be a read error. The chain employs TRBV6-2 or TRBV6-3 and TRBJ2-5, with 7 bases that match TRBD1. The CDR3 is 15 amino acids. The V gene's germline CDR1 is MNHEY and CDR2 SVGEGT. The CDR3 here is CAGRGQNKDQETQYF. The CDR3 nucleotides read TGTGCCGGCAGGGGACAGAATAAGGACCAAGAGACCCAGTACTTC.

This clonotype has ten or more counts. V gene TRBV18 combines with J gene TRBJ2-7; the D is unclear. Trimming stripped 0 bases from V and 4 bases from J, with 7 bases between. Germline assignment: CDR1 KGHSH and CDR2 LQKENI. The CDR3 runs to 13 residues. CDR3 in amino acids: CASSPPRVYEQYF. Written as DNA, the CDR3 is TGTGCCAGCTCACCACCACGAGTTTACGAGCAGTACTTC.

This clonotype was seen more than once but under ten times. V is TRBV14 and J is TRBJ2-2, with a weak D call TRBD1 (5 bases). Germline CDR1 SGHDN, CDR2 FVKESK. CDR3 length: 15 residues. V lost 0 bases to trimming and J lost 5 bases, with 10 bases between them. The CDR3 sequence: CASSQELPGTGELFF. CDR3 bases: TGTGCCAGCAGCCAAGAATTACCAGGGACCGGGGAGCTGTTTTTT.

In its sample, this clonotype was seen many times. V gene TRBV18 combines with J gene TRBJ2-5; D not certain. Germline V gives CDR1 KGHSH, CDR2 LQKENI. This CDR3 contains 13 residues. V lost 1 base to trimming and J lost 4 bases, with 7 bases between them. The CDR3 protein is CASSPRNVETQYF. The CDR3 bases are TGTGCCAGCTCACCACGGAACGTAGAGACCCAGTACTTC.

Remarks on this clonotype: This may arise from a read error, as a much more abundant clone is one base away. The chain links TRBV15 to TRBJ1-1; D remains unclear. CDR3 length: 14 amino acids. Germline loops: CDR1 LNHNV, CDR2 YYDKDF (reference sequence). Trimming pared 2 bases from V and 7 bases from J, leaving 14 bases between. DNA of the CDR3: TGTGCCACCAGCAGAAAAGGACCGGCGAATGAAGCTTTCTTT. It specifies CATSRKGPANEAFF.

This clonotype has a handful of counts. A much larger clone lies one base from this, so it may be a read error. This chain joins TRBV12-3 or TRBV12-4 and TRBJ2-1; 9 bases fit TRBD1. This CDR3 comprises 15 residues. V was pared by 5 bases and J by 8 bases, with 10 bases of the junction left unmatched. In nucleotides, the CDR3 is TGTGCCAGCAGTCTCGGACAGGGGAAGCTGGATGAGCAGTTCTTC. Its protein product is CASSLGQGKLDEQFF.

In this sample, this clonotype turned up many times. The chain links TRBV5-1 to TRBJ1-2; the match to TRBD1 covers 8 bases. Germline lookup yields CDR1 SGHRS and CDR2 YFSETQ. This CDR3 has 15 residues. With V trimmed by 3 bases and J by 4 bases, 8 bases remained unmatched. The CDR3 DNA reads as TGCGCCAGCAGCTCCGCGGGGACAGGTGTCTATGGCTACACCTTC. It is translated as CASSSAGTGVYGYTF.

This chain links TRBV29-1 with TRBJ2-3; D is unresolved. Trimming removed 8 bases at V and 0 bases at J, with 9 bases between. The CDR3 extends over 12 amino acids. CDR1 and CDR2 (germline): SQVTM, ANQGSEA. Here the CDR3 reads CSTSSSTDTQYF. The DNA of the CDR3 is TGCAGCACGTCCTCTAGCACAGATACGCAGTATTTT.

This rearrangement joins TRBV5-1 to TRBJ2-3; 14 bases are a match to TRBD2. Trimming removed 0 bases from V and 2 bases from J; junction bases left unmatched: 2. CDR3 length: 17 amino acids. CDR1 and CDR2 (germline): SGHRS, YFSETQ. The DNA for the CDR3 is TGCGCCAGCAGCTTGGGGGGACTAGCGGGGGCCACAGATACGCAGTATTTT. Translation gives CASSLGGLAGATDTQYF.

This clonotype showed up just a few times. V usage is TRBV5-6 and J usage is TRBJ1-2, with 8 bases that match TRBD1. CDR1 and CDR2 (germline): SGHDT, YYEEEE. Losses at the gene ends were 2 bases for V and 9 bases for J; bases not matched to a gene: 9. The CDR3 runs 14 residues. CDR3 amino acids: CASSLMGQGARYTF. The DNA of the CDR3 is TGTGCCAGCAGCTTAATGGGGCAGGGGGCTCGCTACACCTTC.

J is TRBJ2-7 and V is TRBV4-3, with 7 bases that match TRBD1. V lost 4 bases to trimming and J lost 2 bases; unmatched junction nucleotides: 17. This CDR3 spans 18 amino acids. Per germline, CDR1 LGHNA and CDR2 YSLEER. The CDR3 DNA reads as TGCGCCAGCAGCCGCTCACCTCCCTCTGGACAGGAAACCTACGAGCAGTACTTC. Its translation is CASSRSPPSGQETYEQYF.